This is a list of T cell receptor beta chains from one sample in a study of cytomegalovirus exposure and HLA in healthy donors. Using immunoSEQ multiplex PCR, the repertoire was profiled, and TCRdb retains in-frame clones only, with some absent. The sample shows under 150,000 clones, approximately 72% of them seen only once. Sequenced material: PBMCs. These receptors originate from a man aged 35 to 55 in good health and CMV-seronegative. The CDR3 runs from the conserved cysteine through the conserved F or W. Each record gives: clone size, J gene, D gene, V gene, CDR3 protein, CDR3 DNA. D genes are given only for firm matches. Size tells how often a clone was seen (once, few, many) or the class of an expanded clone, and some rows leave it out.

>-|TRBJ2-1|TRBD2|TRBV5-1
CASSLVASGRLNEQFF
TGCGCCAGCAGCTTGGTTGCTAGCGGGAGGCTCAATGAGCAGTTCTTC
>-|TRBJ2-1|TRBD2|TRBV7-9
CASSQAGGRVNEQFF
TGTGCCAGCAGCCAAGCGGGAGGCAGGGTCAATGAGCAGTTCTTC
>-|TRBJ1-1|TRBD1|TRBV2
CASHWGGQGPQAFF
TGTGCCAGCCACTGGGGGGGACAGGGACCCCAAGCTTTCTTT
>-|TRBJ2-5|-|TRBV11-2
CASRPGFQETQYF
TGTGCCAGCAGACCAGGGTTCCAAGAGACCCAGTACTTC
>-|TRBJ2-1|TRBD2|TRBV30
CAWNRGLAGVNEQFF
TGTGCCTGGAACAGAGGACTAGCGGGAGTCAATGAGCAGTTCTTC
>-|TRBJ2-5|-|TRBV5-4
CASSLGFGSQETQYF
TGTGCCAGCAGCTTGGGTTTTGGCTCCCAAGAGACCCAGTACTTC
>-|TRBJ1-6|-|TRBV9
CASSVQGSYNSPLHF
TGTGCCAGCAGCGTACAGGGCTCCTATAATTCACCCCTCCACTTT
>-|TRBJ1-1|TRBD1|TRBV28
CAITDRVARAFF
TGTGCCATAACCGACAGGGTGGCTAGGGCTTTCTTT
>once|TRBJ1-1|-|TRBV30
CAWSVRTAMDTEAFF
TGTGCCTGGAGTGTAAGGACAGCAATGGACACTGAAGCTTTCTTT
>-|TRBJ2-7|-|TRBV6-6
CASSYSVSYEQYF
TGTGCCAGCAGTTACTCCGTCTCCTACGAGCAGTACTTC
>-|TRBJ2-2|-|TRBV10-1
CASSAIPSAGELFF
TGCGCCAGCAGTGCCATTCCCTCAGCCGGGGAGCTGTTTTTT
>-|TRBJ1-6|TRBD1|TRBV30
CAWSLADRGNSPLHF
TGTGCCTGGAGTCTCGCGGACAGGGGAAATTCACCCCTCCACTTT
>few|TRBJ2-2|-|TRBV7-3
CASSTLGGGTGELFF
TGTGCCAGCAGCACCCTGGGTGGCGGGACCGGGGAGCTGTTTTTT
>-|TRBJ2-6|-|TRBV28
CASSFQASGANVLTF
TGTGCCAGCAGTTTTCAAGCCTCTGGGGCCAACGTCCTGACTTTC
>-|TRBJ1-5|TRBD1|TRBV2
CASKETGGSQPQHF
TGTGCCAGCAAGGAGACAGGGGGCAGCCAGCCCCAGCATTTT
>-|TRBJ2-7|-|TRBV27
CASSLRTGKPSYEQYF
TGTGCCAGCAGTCTGCGGACGGGGAAACCCTCCTACGAGCAGTACTTC
>-|TRBJ2-3|TRBD2|TRBV7-2
CASSPSGISTDTQYF
TGTGCCAGCAGCCCCAGCGGGATTAGCACAGATACGCAGTATTTT
>few|TRBJ1-1|-|TRBV2
CASSGGMYAEAFF
TGTGCCAGCAGTGGAGGTATGTACGCTGAAGCTTTCTTT
>few|TRBJ2-2|-|TRBV5-1
CASSPGAVGTGELFF
TGCGCCAGCAGCCCAGGGGCGGTTGGGACCGGGGAGCTGTTTTTT
>few|TRBJ1-2|-|TRBV7-9
CASSWEGGYGYTF
TGTGCCAGCAGCTGGGAGGGAGGCTATGGCTACACCTTC
>-|TRBJ2-6|-|TRBV6-4
CASSERSGANVLTF
TGTGCCAGCAGTGAGCGCTCTGGGGCCAACGTCCTGACTTTC
>-|TRBJ2-6|-|TRBV15
CATSIDSGGANVLTF
TGTGCCACCAGCATTGACTCGGGGGGGGCCAACGTCCTGACTTTC
>once|TRBJ1-1|TRBD1|TRBV4-1
CASSQGEDRVWAFF
TGCGCCAGCAGCCAAGGCGAGGACAGGGTATGGGCTTTCTTT
>-|TRBJ1-5|-|TRBV6-1
CASSEDREDQPQHF
TGTGCCAGCAGTGAGGACAGAGAAGATCAGCCCCAGCATTTT
>once|TRBJ2-3|TRBD1|TRBV15
CATSSRQGPTDTQYF
TGTGCCACCAGCAGCAGACAGGGACCCACAGATACGCAGTATTTT
>-|TRBJ2-7|-|TRBV6-5
CASSYRDLYEQYF
TGTGCCAGCAGTTACCGGGATCTCTACGAGCAGTACTTC
>-|TRBJ2-2|TRBD1|TRBV28
CASSSLDRVNTGELFF
TGTGCCAGCAGTTCCCTAGACAGGGTGAACACCGGGGAGCTGTTTTTT
>-|TRBJ2-7|TRBD1|TRBV28
CASTDRVNDEQYF
TGTGCCAGCACGGACAGGGTTAACGACGAGCAGTACTTC
>-|TRBJ2-7|TRBD1|TRBV29-1
CSASLGTGGEQHF
TGCAGCGCCTCCCTGGGGACAGGAGGCGAGCAGCACTTC
>-|TRBJ2-2|TRBD1|TRBV7-9
CAITVPTGSGELFF
TGTGCCATTACGGTTCCGACAGGGTCCGGGGAGCTGTTTTTT
>-|TRBJ1-5|-|TRBV18
CASSSQAGSNQPQHF
TGTGCCAGCTCATCCCAGGCGGGGAGCAATCAGCCCCAGCATTTT
>-|TRBJ1-1|-|TRBV7-8
CASSLEGMVVNTEAFF
TGTGCCAGCAGCTTAGAGGGGATGGTGGTGAACACTGAAGCTTTCTTT
>-|TRBJ1-1|TRBD1|TRBV6-5
CASSQAMTGRGEAFF
TGTGCCAGCAGTCAGGCGATGACAGGGCGCGGTGAAGCTTTCTTT
>-|TRBJ2-1|TRBD2|TRBV7-7
CASSLGLWAGDEQFF
TGTGCCAGCAGCTTAGGCCTCTGGGCGGGGGATGAGCAGTTCTTC
>-|TRBJ1-2|-|TRBV5-5
CASSYQGNYGYTF
TGTGCCAGCAGCTACCAGGGTAACTATGGCTACACCTTC
>-|TRBJ1-1|-|TRBV4-1
CASSQDWGLRYENTEAFF
TGCGCCAGCAGCCAAGATTGGGGGCTTCGGTATGAGAACACTGAAGCTTTCTTT
>-|TRBJ1-5|-|TRBV25-1
CASSDGGFNQPQNF
TGTGCCAGCAGTGACGGCGGATTCAATCAGCCCCAGAATTTT
>-|TRBJ2-7|TRBD1|TRBV5-4
CASSRGQASTYEQYF
TGTGCCAGCAGCCGTGGACAGGCGAGCACCTACGAGCAGTACTTC
>-|TRBJ1-6|-|TRBV7-8
CASSGGGAGTTSPLHF
TGTGCCAGCAGCGGAGGCGGGGCAGGGACGACTTCACCCCTCCACTTT
>-|TRBJ2-1|TRBD2|TRBV30
CAWSVIRAGDNEQFF
TGTGCCTGGAGTGTAATTAGGGCGGGAGACAATGAGCAGTTCTTC
>-|TRBJ1-5|-|TRBV19
CASSIDRTSQPQHF
TGTGCCAGTAGTATAGATCGGACTAGCCAGCCCCAGCATTTT
>-|TRBJ2-3|TRBD2|TRBV2
CASMRGLNTDTQYF
TGTGCCAGCATGCGGGGGTTAAACACAGATACGCAGTATTTT
>-|TRBJ2-7|-|TRBV20-1
CSALDSYEQYF
TGCAGTGCTCTAGACTCCTACGAGCAGTACTTC
>-|TRBJ1-2|TRBD1|TRBV9
CASSVVDRGRGYTF
TGTGCCAGCAGCGTAGTAGACAGGGGGCGTGGCTACACCTTC